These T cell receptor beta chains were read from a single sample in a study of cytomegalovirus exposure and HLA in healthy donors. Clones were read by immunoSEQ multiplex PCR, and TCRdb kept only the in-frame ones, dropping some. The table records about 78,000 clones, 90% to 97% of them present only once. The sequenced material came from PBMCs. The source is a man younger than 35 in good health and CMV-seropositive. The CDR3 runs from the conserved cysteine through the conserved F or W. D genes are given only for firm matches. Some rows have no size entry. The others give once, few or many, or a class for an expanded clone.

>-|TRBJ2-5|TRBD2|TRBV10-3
TGTGCCATCAGTAAGACTAGCGGGCAAGAGACCCAGTACTTC
CAISKTSGQETQYF
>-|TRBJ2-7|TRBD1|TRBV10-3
TGTGCCATCAGTGGCCCCGGGACAGGGACATCCTACGAGCAGTACTTC
CAISGPGTGTSYEQYF
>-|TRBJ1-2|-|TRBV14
TGTGCCAGCAGCCAGACCTCGGGCTATGGCTACACCTTC
CASSQTSGYGYTF
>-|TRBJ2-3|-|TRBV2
TGTGCCAGCAGTAGCGGAGATACGCAGTATTTT
CASSSGDTQYF
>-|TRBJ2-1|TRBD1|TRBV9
TGTGCCAGCAGCGTAGTAGGGACAGGGGTATCCAATGAGCAGTTCTTC
CASSVVGTGVSNEQFF
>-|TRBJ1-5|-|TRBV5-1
TGCGCCAGCAGCTCGGGACTGGATAGCAATCAGCCCCAGCATTTT
CASSSGLDSNQPQHF
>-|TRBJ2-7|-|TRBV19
TGTGCCAGTAGTATCGGAGCGGGCCCCTCATACGAGCAGTACTTC
CASSIGAGPSYEQYF
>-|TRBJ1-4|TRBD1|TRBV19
TGTGCCAGTTCATCCGGGACAGGGGATGAAAAACTGTTTTTT
CASSSGTGDEKLFF
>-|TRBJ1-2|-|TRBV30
TGTGCCCGGGGGGTTGGCAGGGCGGATGGCTACACCTTC
CARGVGRADGYTF
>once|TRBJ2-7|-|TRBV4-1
TGCGCCAGCAGCCAATTGACAAGTCCGGGAGAACCCTACGAGCAGTACTTC
CASSQLTSPGEPYEQYF
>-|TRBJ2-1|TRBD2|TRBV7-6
TGTGCCAGCACCGCCTTTGAAGCGGGAGGCACCAATGAGCAGTTCTTC
CASTAFEAGGTNEQFF
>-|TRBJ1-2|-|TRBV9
TGTGCCAGCTCGGGAGGGGACTACACCTTC
CASSGGDYTF
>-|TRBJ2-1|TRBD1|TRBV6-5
TGTGCCAGCAGTTCAGGGGGCATGACGCAGTTCTTC
CASSSGGMTQFF
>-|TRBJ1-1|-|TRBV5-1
TGCGCCAGCAACACAGGGCTGAACACTGAAGCTTTCTTT
CASNTGLNTEAFF
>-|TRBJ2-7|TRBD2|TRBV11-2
TGTGCCAGCAGCGTAGGACTAGCGGGAGCGGGGGAGCAGTACTTC
CASSVGLAGAGEQYF
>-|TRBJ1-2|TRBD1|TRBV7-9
TGTGCCAGCAGCTTAGAGCAGGGGGCTCACGGCTACACCTTC
CASSLEQGAHGYTF
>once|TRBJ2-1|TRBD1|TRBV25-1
TGTGCCAGCAGTGGAGACGGACAGGGGGGCAATGAGCAGTTCTTC
CASSGDGQGGNEQFF
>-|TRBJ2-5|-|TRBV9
TGTGCCAGCAGCGTAGATCAGTCCGCCGGGGAGACCCAGTACTTC
CASSVDQSAGETQYF
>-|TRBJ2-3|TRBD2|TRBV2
TGTGCCAGCAGTGGGCGGACTAGCGGGGTCACAGATACGCAGTATTTT
CASSGRTSGVTDTQYF
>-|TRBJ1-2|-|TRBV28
TGTGCCAGCAGTTTCAGGGGCCTTTATGGCTACACCTTC
CASSFRGLYGYTF
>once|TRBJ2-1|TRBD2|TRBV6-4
TGTGCCAGCAGTGAGTCTAGCGGGGGTTACAATGAGCAGTTCTTC
CASSESSGGYNEQFF
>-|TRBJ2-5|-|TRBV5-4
TGTGCCAGCAGCTTGGAGGGGACTGGAACGCAAGAGACCCAGTACTTC
CASSLEGTGTQETQYF
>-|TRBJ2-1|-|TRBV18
TGTGCCAGCTCTCGCCGGGGAGACTATAGGAGGGGCAATGAGCAGTTCTTC
CASSRRGDYRRGNEQFF
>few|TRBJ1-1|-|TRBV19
TGTGCCAGTTCCCTTTTGAACACTGAAGCTTTCTTT
CASSLLNTEAFF
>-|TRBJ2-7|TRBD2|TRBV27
TGTGCCAGCAGTTCCCGACTAGCGGAACCCTACGAGCAGTACTTC
CASSSRLAEPYEQYF
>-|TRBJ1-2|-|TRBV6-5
TGTGCCAGCAGCCAGGCCCCGAGCTATGGCTACACCTTC
CASSQAPSYGYTF
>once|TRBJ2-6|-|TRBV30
TGTGCCTGGAGTACCAAGGGAGGCCGCTCTGGGGCCAACGTCCTGACTTTC
CAWSTKGGRSGANVLTF
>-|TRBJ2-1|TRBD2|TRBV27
TGTGCCAGCAGTCGAACTAGCGGCTTCTACAATGAGCAGTTCTTC
CASSRTSGFYNEQFF
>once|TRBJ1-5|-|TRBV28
TGTGCCAGCAGCTCAACATACGCGCCCCAGCATTTT
CASSSTYAPQHF
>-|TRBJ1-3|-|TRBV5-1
TGCGCCAGCACCAGTGAGGGAGGAAACACCATATATTTT
CASTSEGGNTIYF
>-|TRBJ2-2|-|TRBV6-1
TGTGCCAGCAGTGAATGGTCAGGCTGGGACACCGGGGAGCTGTTTTTT
CASSEWSGWDTGELFF
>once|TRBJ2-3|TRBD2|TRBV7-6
TGTGCCAGCAGCGAACCTAGCGGGAGTATCCCAGATACGCAGTATTTT
CASSEPSGSIPDTQYF
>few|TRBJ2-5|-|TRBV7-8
TGTGCCAGCAGCCTACGGGAAGGCCCGGCGGAGACCCAGTACTTC
CASSLREGPAETQYF
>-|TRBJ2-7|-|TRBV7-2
TGTGCCAGCAGCTGGTTCAGGGAAGTAGGCTACGAGCAGTACTTC
CASSWFREVGYEQYF
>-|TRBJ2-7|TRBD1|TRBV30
TGTGCCTGGACCGGGACAGGAGGTGAGCAGTACTTC
CAWTGTGGEQYF
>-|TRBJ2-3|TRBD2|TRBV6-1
TGTGCCAGCAGTGAGTCAGCGGGAGCGGGGAGCACAGATACGCAGTATTTT
CASSESAGAGSTDTQYF
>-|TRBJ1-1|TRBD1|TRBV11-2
TGTGCCAGCAGCCCGATGACAGGGGCAAGGATGAACACTGAAGCTTTCTTT
CASSPMTGARMNTEAFF
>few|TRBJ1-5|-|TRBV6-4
TGTGCCAGCAGTACGACGGAGAATCAGCCCCAGCATTTT
CASSTTENQPQHF
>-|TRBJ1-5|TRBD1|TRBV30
TGTGCCTGGAGTCGGGGACAGGGGGGACCTTTTGGGAATCAGCCCCAGCATTTT
CAWSRGQGGPFGNQPQHF
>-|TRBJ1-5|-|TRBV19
TGTGCCAGCGCTACGGGAGGGACGGAACAGCCCCAGCATTTT
CASATGGTEQPQHF
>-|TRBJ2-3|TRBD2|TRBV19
TGTGCCAGTAGCTTTCTAGCGGAAGCTGTCTCCACAGATACGCAGTATTTT
CASSFLAEAVSTDTQYF